This T cell receptor beta chain was sequenced for a study of cytomegalovirus exposure and HLA in healthy donors (dated by TCRdb to 2016 to 2017). With respect to the entire study: An earlier analysis of a few hundred of the donors reported about 300 Gb of sequence data and around 120 million unique TCR beta sequences obtained from around 170 million T cells. In an earlier analysis of roughly 540 of the donors, high-throughput TCR beta sequencing was used to judge whether each TCR beta V gene segment behaved as functional or pseudogenic. The study was designed to test whether signatures of past pathogen exposure could be identified by cataloging public T cell receptors. A later analysis re-examined previously published TCR beta repertoires from more than 550 donors and added high-resolution HLA genotyping to investigate patterns of TCR occurrence. Every discovery cohort repertoire had been produced on one sequencing platform. On average, roughly 250,000 unique TCR beta nucleotide sequences were sequenced per donor among several hundred genotyped donors of the cohort, with about 17% of those sequences being non-productive. The number of typed donors differed by locus: about 629-640 for A, B, C, DRB1 and DQB1; some 540 for DQA1; around 610 for DPA1; and some 450 for DPB1. Along with the roughly 610-subject first cohort, a separate validation cohort of 120 different subjects was used. An early release covering roughly 580 HLA-typed donors comprised about 300 gigabases of sequencing data and tens of millions of unique TCR sequences. Class I and class II HLA loci were covered by the typing at four-digit resolution. The T cell repertoires of some 670 subjects were profiled by immunosequencing and related to cytomegalovirus serostatus. The genetic ancestry cluster associated with self-reported Caucasian donors included roughly 84% of the 398 genotyped donors. Donor age, sex, ethnicity and CMV serostatus were collected together with the repertoire data. Rather than using new phenotypic data, the later analysis identified candidate immune exposures from TCR beta sequences and from how often those sequences occurred across donors. About five DR-DQ haplotypes were handled as single units for association and clustering, since linkage in the cohort was strong. High-throughput TCR immunosequencing, statistical association of individual TCRs with disease status, and machine learning were combined to predict cytomegalovirus infection status. A later genetic analysis used genome-wide SNP genotypes for about 60% of the roughly 700 donors, treating that subset as a discovery cohort.

The library was built by means of the immunoSEQ multiplex PCR assay. A mixture of 60 forward primers for TCR Vbeta segments and 13 reverse primers for TCR Jbeta segments was used in the multiplex PCR. The CDR3 region of rearranged TCR beta genes was amplified from genomic DNA with a multiplex PCR assay. On the Illumina HiSeq System, the amplified TCR beta libraries were sequenced as 87-base-pair reads. Regarding the original processing steps: Across the 500 to 750 repertoires, a later analysis counted some 80 million unique TCR beta chains, roughly 11 million of which were shared by at least two donors. A nearest-neighbor algorithm error-corrected the raw reads and collapsed the reads into unique sequences, merging closely related sequences to remove PCR and sequencing errors. Alignment of CDR3 sequences to IMGT reference sequences was used to assign V, D and J gene segments. For a sequence to be retained, a match of at least six nucleotides was required to both a V gene segment and a J gene segment. Rearrangements were classified as productive when the CDR3 lacked stop codons and remained in frame with V and J, and all other rearrangements were classified as non-productive. Following IMGT convention, CDR3 was defined as the stretch from the second conserved V-encoded cysteine up to the conserved J-encoded phenylalanine. Sequences without an unambiguous match to a single V gene segment were excluded from the earlier analysis of about 600 of the donors. In an earlier analysis of some 590 of the donors, a V segment was called functional when productive rearrangements were above 56.7%, and segregating when the standard deviation between donors exceeded 5%. A statistical classification framework was developed to diagnose cytomegalovirus status using the catalog of TCR beta chain sequences. In a later analysis, TCR nucleotide sequences were compared against IMGT/GENE-DB human TR gene sequences so that V and J genes could be assigned. The TCRdist pipeline was used in a later analysis to assign CDR3 sequences and most-parsimonious VDJ recombination scenarios. In a later analysis, every TCR beta chain was defined by the combination of its CDR3 amino acid sequence and its V-gene family, and reads without a unique V-gene family were dropped. In a later analysis, 550 to 650 highly shared, low-generation-probability nucleotide sequences were removed to address suspected cross-contamination and a sequencing artifact. A later analysis calculated a clonal expansion index for each public chain from normalized within-repertoire ranks of inferred template counts. Generation probabilities in a later analysis came from a VDJ recombination model fitted to out-of-frame rearrangements, and those results were checked against IGoR. A later analysis scored TCR-TCR, TCR-HLA and TCR-CMV co-occurrence with hypergeometric tests, applying a repertoire-size bias correction to TCR pairs. To estimate false discovery rates, a later analysis permuted the HLA or CMV assignments 20 times. In a later analysis, co-occurring TCRs were grouped with DBSCAN, and TCRdist sequence similarity was added when clustering was performed within HLA-allele-positive subsets. Repertoires with fewer than 30,000 or more than 120,000 public chains were left out of co-occurrence clustering, as were five repertoires with anomalous nucleotide sharing. Here the immuneACCESS table is served through TCRdb, limited to in-frame sequences with V and J called. Missing clones are a known gap in these copies; in checked studies unresolved V genes cover under half, and the rest lacks a known reason. V, J and clone size reflect that table, while D and trimming were determined from the DNA. This sample has 55,000 to 85,000 clones in its table, and about nine tenths of those were observed once. The ten largest clones take up approximately 1.9% of the sample.

Relative to germline, V is missing 2 bases and J is missing 2 bases, with 2 bases of the junction outside any gene match. The CDR1 and CDR2 encoded by the germline V gene are SGHTA and FQGNSA. The CDR3 covers 15 residues, taking in both the cysteine and the phenylalanine. CDR3 DNA is the only sequence kept; it has 45 bases, read in frame from the first base. Points on this clone: Its antigen has not been determined. Within one base of it there is no much larger clone, and no base qualities were kept.

Summary of the overall study and its limitations: According to a later analysis, parvovirus B19, influenza, CMV and Epstein-Barr virus appeared linked to several top co-occurrence clusters. Because HLA typing was missing for some donors at each locus, association tests included only the typed subset. Linkage disequilibrium might explain the correlated functional status among segregating V segments, but an unknown experimental factor could not be ruled out. The study gave a list of over 150 TCR beta chains associated with cytomegalovirus. In a later analysis, most CMV-associated TCR beta chains were found to appear HLA-restricted, with HLA associations seemingly driven largely by CMV exposure. An earlier analysis of around 600 of the donors showed that most TCR beta V segments appeared in productive rearrangements either about 87% or about 30% of the time, which broadly matched IMGT annotations. While some public TCRs were present in many individuals, most TCR sequences turned up only very rarely across donors. V-gene and J-gene trimming of TCR beta chains was associated with a missense DCLRE1C variant in a later genetic analysis, and the association was replicated in an independent cohort. Only TCR beta chains were sequenced in this cohort, and the absence of alpha or paired-chain data limited detectable features. A later analysis found that HLA-associated TCR beta chains were more clonally expanded and had lower generation probabilities than equally common non-associated chains. According to a later analysis, TCR association rates differed among HLA loci, with DRB1 alleles showing the most associated TCRs and HLA-C alleles showing the fewest. In a later genetic analysis, fewer N-insertions in productive TCRs were reported among donors in an Asian-associated ancestry cluster than the approximately 630-donor mean. CMV serostatus was the only immune exposure information available for the cohort. A group of highly shared sequence variants was considered likely to be a technical artifact of the sequencing pipeline. The authors suggested that the approach could potentially be generalized to other disease states and immunological phenotypes. A further reported finding was that TCR beta sequences accurately predicted the HLA-A and HLA-B alleles for most subjects in the first cohort. Three of the identified cytomegalovirus-associated TCR beta chains were confirmed in vitro to be specific for cytomegalovirus antigens. Because the 87-base-pair reads could not distinguish some IMGT-functional V segments, including TRBV6-2 and TRBV6-3, those segments were excluded. Assigning TCR associations to individual alleles was difficult when HLA alleles, especially DR and DQ, strongly co-occurred. In a later analysis, about 17,000 TCR beta sequences were associated with specific HLA alleles at a false discovery rate of 0.05. Cytomegalovirus status was reported to be diagnosed by the classifier with high specificity and sensitivity in both the original and validation cohorts. Because counts were too low, 15 to 20 rarely observed V segments, including chromosome 9 orphons, were left out of the earlier analysis of about 620 of the donors. Presence/absence analyses assumed roughly uniform sequencing depth across donors, an assumption that may not hold.

The cohort consisted of fewer than 700 healthy bone marrow donors. All cohort members were sampled while nominally healthy, although unrecorded immune exposures were likely present. The donor tested CMV seronegative, placing the donor among the 350 or so seronegative members of the cohort. Every donor gave a peripheral blood sample, and the peripheral blood mononuclear cells from that sample were used for TCR beta sequencing. Genomic DNA extraction from the blood cell samples was performed with the Qiagen DNeasy Blood Extraction Kit. This chain is built from TRBV7-2 and TRBJ2-7, and TRBD2 matches 11 of the central bases. The receptor was derived from a woman in her 30s in good health and CMV-seronegative. The sample was PBMCs. CDR3 loop: CASSLRLAGTYEQYF. The nucleotides are TGTGCCAGCAGCTTAAGACTAGCGGGGACCTACGAGCAGTACTTC.